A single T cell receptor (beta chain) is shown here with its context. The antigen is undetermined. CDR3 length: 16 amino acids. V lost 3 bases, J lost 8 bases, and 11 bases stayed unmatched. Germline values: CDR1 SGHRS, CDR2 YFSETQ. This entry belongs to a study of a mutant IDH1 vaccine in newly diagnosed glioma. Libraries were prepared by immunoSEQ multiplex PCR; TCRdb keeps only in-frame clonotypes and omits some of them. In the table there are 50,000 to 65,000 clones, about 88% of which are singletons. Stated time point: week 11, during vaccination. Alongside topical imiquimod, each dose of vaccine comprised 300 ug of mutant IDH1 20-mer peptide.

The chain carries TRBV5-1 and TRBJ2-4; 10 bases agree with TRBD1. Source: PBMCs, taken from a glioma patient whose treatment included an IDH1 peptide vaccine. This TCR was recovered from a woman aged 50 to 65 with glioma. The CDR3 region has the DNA TGCGCCAGCAGCTCGCGGACAGGGGGGCAAGGAGACATTCAGTACTTC. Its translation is CASSSRTGGQGDIQYF. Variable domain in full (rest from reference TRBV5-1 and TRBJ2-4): KAGVTQTPRYLIKTRGQQVTLSCSPISGHRSVSWYQQTPGQGLQFLFEYFSETQRNKGNFPGRFSGRQFSNSRSEMNVSTLELGDSALYLCASSSRTGGQGDIQYFGAGTRLSVL.